A single sample is the source of the 26 T cell receptor beta chains below, sequenced in a study of shared clonotypes between healthy human individuals. Sequenced by immunoSEQ multiplex PCR; TCRdb stores in-frame clones only, minus some. The table has fewer than 700,000 clones, 90% to 95% seen once; the top ten hold about 0.11%. Naive CD8 isolation took CD45RO-negative cells positively selected for CCR7 and excluded terminally differentiated effector memory CD45RA+ cells. The sample was naive CD8+ T cells sorted from blood. The receptors come from a woman aged 30 to 39 in good health.

V is TRBV4-2 and J is TRBJ1-1; 8 bases align to TRBD1. Germline CDR1 LGHNA, CDR2 YNFKEQ. There are 15 residues in the CDR3. V was clipped by 4 bases and J by 2 bases; unmatched bases: 6. CDR3 coding DNA: TGTGCCAGCAGCCTCAAGGACAGGGCTAACACTGAAGCTTTCTTT. This codes for CASSLKDRANTEAFF.

The chain has TRBV7-9 and TRBJ2-1; D perhaps matches TRBD2 (6 bases). The V gene lost 2 bases and the J gene lost 4 bases, with 15 bases spanning the gap. Germline CDR1 is SEHNR and CDR2 is FQNEAQ (reference sequence). This CDR3 is built from 16 residues. The CDR3 nucleotides are TGTGCCAGCAGCTTATATGGCGGGAACCCGTACAATGAGCAGTTCTTC. This translates into CASSLYGGNPYNEQFF.

The chain has TRBV7-6 and TRBJ2-7; a possible D gene is TRBD2 (6 bases). The CDR3 has 18 amino acids. V lost 5 bases and J lost 0, with 23 bases in between. CDR1 SGHVS and CDR2 FNYEAQ come from the germline V gene. CDR3: CASSGDQKTGTHSYEQYF. The CDR3 DNA follows: TGTGCCAGCAGCGGCGATCAGAAGACCGGGACTCACTCCTACGAGCAGTACTTC.

This chain connects TRBV5-4 to TRBJ2-1, with D possibly called TRBD1 or TRBD2 (5 bases each). CDR3 length equals 14 residues. Germline CDR1 SGHNT, CDR2 YYREEE (reference sequence). Trimming cost V 4 bases and J 7 bases, with 15 bases left between them. The chain's CDR3 is CASSRRGRGNEQFF. CDR3 coding DNA: TGTGCCAGCAGCCGCCGGGGAAGGGGAAATGAGCAGTTCTTC.

The rearrangement joins TRBV27 to TRBJ2-1; 7 nucleotides align to TRBD2. The CDR3 is 14 amino acids. Germline-derived CDR1 and CDR2 are MNHEY and SMNVEV (reference sequence). The V segment lost 2 bases and the J segment 10 bases; nucleotides outside the gene matches: 8. The CDR3 DNA reads TGTGCCAGCAGTTTAGTAACAACGGGAGGCGAGCAGTTCTTC. This codes for CASSLVTTGGEQFF.

The CDR3 coding sequence is TGTGCCAGCAAGAGTACTAGCCACATCTCCTACGAGCAGTACTTC. Encoded protein: CASKSTSHISYEQYF. The chain links TRBV6-5 to TRBJ2-7; D is possibly TRBD2 (6 bases). V shed 7 bases and J shed 0 bases, with 16 bases lying between them. This CDR3 region has 15 residues. Germline CDR1 and CDR2: MNHEY and SVGAGI.

This rearrangement joins TRBV4-1 to TRBJ2-7; 10 bases match TRBD2. V dropped 1 base and J dropped 5; count of bases not matched to a gene: 8. This CDR3 has 16 residues. Germline V gene sequence: CDR1 MGHRA, CDR2 YSYEKL. The CDR3 DNA reads as TGCGCCAGCAGCCAAGGACTAGCGGGCCTACGTGACGAGCAGTACTTC. It specifies CASSQGLAGLRDEQYF.

The chain uses TRBV19 and TRBJ2-1; D call uncertain. This CDR3 contains 16 residues. The germline V and J ends were trimmed by 3 bases and 0 bases, with 12 bases remaining between them. The germline V gene encodes CDR1 LNHDA and CDR2 SQIVND (reference sequence). CDR3 sequence (DNA): TGTGCCAGTAGTATTGGGGATTATAGCTCCTACAATGAGCAGTTCTTC. Translating it yields CASSIGDYSSYNEQFF.

V and J are TRBV28 and TRBJ1-5; weak D call: TRBD1 (5 bases). CDR1 and CDR2 from the germline V gene are MDHEN and SYDVKM. This CDR3 contains 15 residues. The V end was cut by 5 bases, the J end by 2 bases, with 13 bases between. This CDR3 is CASSNRGYRNQPQHF. The CDR3 DNA reads TGTGCCAGCAGTAACCGGGGGTATCGCAATCAGCCCCAGCATTTT. The full variable domain, completed using reference TRBV28 and TRBJ1-5, is DVKVTQSSRYLVKRTGEKVFLECVQDMDHENMFWYRQDPGLGLRLIYFSYDVKMKEKGDIPEGYSVSREKKERFSLILESASTNQTSMYLCASSNRGYRNQPQHFGDGTRLSIL.

The rearrangement joins TRBV7-6 to TRBJ2-7; the match to TRBD1 covers 7 bases. The CDR3 has 17 amino acids. The J segment lost 3 bases and the V segment lost 5 bases, leaving 16 bases of the junction unmatched. Germline CDR1 and CDR2: SGHVS and FNYEAQ. CDR3 protein: CASSKNLNRGGDYEQYF. The CDR3 region has the DNA TGTGCCAGCAGCAAGAACCTTAACAGGGGTGGGGACTACGAGCAGTACTTC.

The chain recombines TRBV5-1 with TRBJ2-1; 10 bases are shared with TRBD2. Germline values: CDR1 SGHRS, CDR2 YFSETQ. The CDR3 is 17 amino acids. The J segment lost 5 bases and the V segment lost 5 bases, leaving 13 bases of the junction unmatched. The CDR3 DNA reads as TGCGCCAGCAGTGGCGGGCTAGCGGGAGTAATGAACAATGAGCAGTTCTTC. This codes for CASSGGLAGVMNNEQFF.

The chain is built from TRBV6-1 and TRBJ1-1, with no clear D. Germline V lookup: CDR1 MNHNS, CDR2 SASEGT. Trimming took off 6 bases at V and 4 bases at J, with 18 bases between the two ends. The CDR3 covers 15 residues. CDR3 amino acids: CASRRGREFFTEAFF. In nucleotides, the CDR3 is TGTGCCAGCAGGCGCGGGAGGGAGTTTTTCACTGAAGCTTTCTTT.

The chain carries TRBV30 and TRBJ1-4, with D perhaps TRBD1 (5 bases). This CDR3 comprises 15 residues. In germline, CDR1 is GTSNPN, CDR2 SVGIG (reference sequence). Deletions cut 0 bases from V and 3 bases from J, with 11 bases between. This CDR3 reads CAWSVQEGPNEKLFF. Here the CDR3 DNA reads TGTGCCTGGAGTGTACAGGAGGGGCCTAATGAAAAACTGTTTTTT.

The CDR3 is CAVGKGNSPLHF. The CDR3 region has the DNA TGTGCGGTTGGGAAGGGGAATTCACCCCTCCACTTT. This chain connects TRBV5-4 to TRBJ1-6; tentatively, D is TRBD1 (5 bases). CDR1 is SGHNT, CDR2 YYREEE, per germline (reference sequence). There are 12 residues in the CDR3.

The rearrangement uses TRBV5-1 and TRBJ2-7; D gene uncertain. The CDR3 loop spans 15 amino acids. Trimming pared 4 bases from V and 3 bases from J, leaving 17 bases between. Looked up from germline, CDR1 is SGHRS and CDR2 is YFSETQ. The CDR3 nucleotides are TGCGCCAGCAGCGGGCAACAGCCACCCCTCTACGAGCAGTACTTC. Protein sequence: CASSGQQPPLYEQYF.

The chain employs TRBV2 and TRBJ2-7; 15 bases are shared with TRBD2. CDR3 size: 18 residues. The ends lost 6 bases at V and 4 bases at J; junction bases unmatched: 13. The germline CDR1 and CDR2 sequences are SNHLY and FYNNEI. CDR3 nucleotides: TGTGCCAGCAGGCCCCTATGGACTAGCGGGAGGGGAACGTACGAGCAGTACTTC. It specifies CASRPLWTSGRGTYEQYF.

The CDR3 bases are TGTGCCAGCAGTGAAGGTTGGCGGGAGGCCTACAATGAGCAGTTCTTC. The encoded protein is CASSEGWREAYNEQFF. V gene TRBV2 combines with J gene TRBJ2-1; 8 nucleotides match TRBD2. Germline loops: CDR1 SNHLY, CDR2 FYNNEI. The length of the CDR3 is 16 residues. V lost 1 base, J lost 2 bases, and 4 bases stayed unmatched.

The chain links TRBV19 to TRBJ1-1, with no clear D. The CDR3 extends over 14 amino acids. The V end was cut by 3 bases, the J end by 1 base, with 9 bases between. Germline V CDR1 and CDR2: LNHDA, SQIVND (reference sequence). This chain's CDR3 is CASSIGVANTEAFF. CDR3 DNA sequence: TGTGCCAGTAGTATCGGCGTAGCGAACACTGAAGCTTTCTTT.

The chain has TRBV6-4 and TRBJ2-5; 7 positions match TRBD1. V lost 4 bases and J lost 2; bases outside the gene matches: 4. The length of the CDR3 is 14 residues. Germline V CDR1 and CDR2: MRHNA, SNTAGT. CDR3 protein: CASSGQGPQETQYF. The CDR3 bases are TGTGCCAGCAGTGGACAGGGCCCTCAAGAGACCCAGTACTTC.

For this clone: Distinct nucleotide sequences in the sample also encode this CDR3. The rearrangement uses TRBV5-4 and TRBJ2-5; D not certain. Trimming took 2 bases from V and 1 from J, leaving 6 bases between them. This CDR3 region has 13 residues. The germline V gene encodes CDR1 SGHNT and CDR2 YYREEE (reference sequence). CDR3 in DNA: TGTGCCAGCAGCTTTGAGTCCCAAGAGACCCAGTACTTC. It yields the protein CASSFESQETQYF.

This chain's CDR3 is CASSSGTPSEQYF. CDR3 sequence (DNA): TGTGCCAGCAGCTCCGGGACTCCCTCGGAGCAGTACTTC. V gene TRBV28 combines with J gene TRBJ2-7; the D gene is possibly TRBD2 (6 bases). The CDR3 length is 13 residues. Germline-derived CDR1 and CDR2 are MDHEN and SYDVKM. Deletions cut 6 bases from V and 7 bases from J, with 16 bases between. Filled out from reference TRBV28 and TRBJ2-7, the complete variable domain reads DVKVTQSSRYLVKRTGEKVFLECVQDMDHENMFWYRQDPGLGLRLIYFSYDVKMKEKGDIPEGYSVSREKKERFSLILESASTNQTSMYLCASSSGTPSEQYFGPGTRLTVT.

The V and J genes are TRBV9 and TRBJ2-1; no reliable D call. The CDR3 consists of 12 residues. V was cut by 0 bases and J by 7 bases, with 5 bases left in between. The germline V gene encodes CDR1 SGDLS and CDR2 YYNGEE. CDR3 amino acids: CASSVVENEQFF. The CDR3 DNA reads as TGTGCCAGCAGCGTAGTCGAGAATGAGCAGTTCTTC.

This chain links TRBV7-3 with TRBJ1-1, with D hard to call. The CDR3 covers 17 residues. The germline CDR1 and CDR2 sequences are SGHTA and FQGTGA. The V end was cut by 7 bases, the J end by 6 bases, with 27 bases between. The CDR3 DNA follows: TGTGCCAGCACCAAAGCCAAGGGCCCCGGGGAAAGATCTGAAGCTTTCTTT. Amino acids: CASTKAKGPGERSEAFF.

In this sample, this clone turned up once. The rearrangement links TRBV27 to TRBJ1-2; D perhaps matches TRBD1 (5 bases). The V end lost 6 bases, the J end lost 7 bases, and 12 bases lay between the germline ends. The CDR3 contains 12 residues. Germline values: CDR1 MNHEY, CDR2 SMNVEV (reference sequence). CDR3 loop: CASRTLGGGYTF. The CDR3 DNA reads TGTGCCAGCAGGACACTTGGGGGTGGCTACACCTTC.

The rearrangement uses TRBV7-9 and TRBJ2-7; TRBD2 might be the D (6 bases). The V and J ends lost 4 bases and 7 bases respectively, with 17 bases between them. The CDR3 is 14 amino acids. Germline values: CDR1 SEHNR, CDR2 FQNEAQ (reference sequence). CDR3 amino acids: CASSSITGTAEQYF. CDR3 bases: TGTGCCAGCAGCTCCATCACCGGGACTGCGGAGCAGTACTTC.

The rearrangement uses TRBV13 and TRBJ1-2; unclear D gene. The CDR3 spans 14 residues. CDR1 is PRHDT, CDR2 FYEKMQ, per germline (reference sequence). With 5 bases removed from V and 4 bases from J, the gap between germline ends came to 14 bases. For the CDR3, the DNA is TGTGCCAGCAGCCCCCTAAGGATAGGCTATGGCTACACCTTC. It translates to CASSPLRIGYGYTF.